What follows are 23 T cell receptor beta chains derived from one specimen sequenced in a study of T cells expressing NK-cell markers. TCRdb reanalyzed the 5' RACE reads and collapses them to one entry per CDR3 protein, without DNA. The sample has some 410,000 distinct CDR3 sequences. Source material: blood T cells: a sorted CD56 or NKG2C T cell subset, CD4+ or CD8+ T cells, or bulk PBMC T cells (not recorded which). Receptors were obtained from a woman aged 18-70 years in good health.

The chain employs TRBV6-1 and TRBJ1-6. Looked up from germline, CDR1 is MNHNS and CDR2 is SASEGT. This CDR3 region has 14 residues. CDR3 residues: CASSPVGDNSPLHF.

The chain uses TRBV28 and TRBJ1-2; the TCRdb call, TRBD1, lacks DNA for checking. The CDR3 covers 15 residues. CDR1 MDHEN and CDR2 SYDVKM come from the germline V gene. The CDR3 sequence: CASSLANRVIYGYTF.

The V and J genes are TRBV20-1 and TRBJ2-5; the D gene TCRdb calls, TRBD2, cannot be checked with no DNA. The CDR3 has 14 residues. CDR1 and CDR2 (germline): DFQATT, SNEGSKA (reference sequence). CDR3: CSARPMGEGETQYF.

The genes are TRBV7-9 and TRBJ2-2; checking the TCRdb D call of TRBD1 is not possible without DNA. The CDR3 extends over 17 amino acids. The germline V gene encodes CDR1 SEHNR and CDR2 FQNEAQ (reference sequence). The CDR3 sequence: CASSSAGGQANTGELFF.

CDR3 amino acids: CASSPRTSGSNEQFF. This chain connects TRBV28 to TRBJ2-1; TCRdb outputs TRBD2, but without DNA this stays unchecked. Germline CDR1 is MDHEN and CDR2 is SYDVKM. The CDR3 contains 15 residues.

The chain joins TRBV5-1 to TRBJ1-1. This CDR3 comprises 14 residues. The germline CDR1 and CDR2 sequences are SGHRS and YFSETQ. CDR3 residues: CASSFNNPRSEAFF.

The chain couples TRBV29-1 to TRBJ2-7; as DNA is missing, the TRBD2 call by TCRdb cannot be tested. The CDR3 totals 13 residues. Per germline, CDR1 SQVTM and CDR2 ANQGSEA. The chain's CDR3 is CSVGGLATYEQYF.

CDR3 loop: CASSPSKVGHRSGNTIYF. The chain links TRBV27 to TRBJ1-3; TCRdb lists TRBD1, though no DNA is available to test this call. CDR3 length equals 18 residues. CDR1 is MNHEY and CDR2 is SMNVEV in the germline V gene (reference sequence).

V is TRBV5-4 and J is TRBJ1-5; TCRdb designates TRBD1, a call that cannot be tested without DNA. Germline CDR1 reads SGHNT; CDR2 reads YYREEE (reference sequence). This CDR3 has 14 residues. CDR3 amino acids: CASSLQGANQPQHF.

CDR3 loop: CASSDPETSKENTQYF. The V call is TRBV7-8, the J call TRBJ2-3; TCRdb calls TRBD2, which cannot be checked without DNA. The CDR3 is 16 amino acids. Per germline, CDR1 SGHVS and CDR2 FQNEAQ.

The chain has TRBV4-1 and TRBJ2-1; the D gene TCRdb calls, TRBD1, cannot be checked with no DNA. The CDR3 is 14 amino acids. Looked up from germline, CDR1 is MGHRA and CDR2 is YSYEKL. CDR3 loop: CASSRRTGGNEQFF.

The V gene is TRBV13, the J gene TRBJ2-1; TCRdb returns TRBD1, unconfirmable since there is no DNA. The V gene's germline CDR1 is PRHDT and CDR2 FYEKMQ (reference sequence). The CDR3 contains 14 residues. This CDR3 reads CASSLLLGGDEQFF.

The rearrangement uses TRBV12-3 or TRBV12-4 and TRBJ2-7. The CDR3 covers 11 residues. CDR3 amino acids: CASSNRYEQYF.

This chain links TRBV12-3 or TRBV12-4 with TRBJ1-1; TCRdb designates TRBD1, a call that cannot be tested without DNA. This CDR3 comprises 13 residues. The CDR3 is CASSPGTKTEAFF.

V is TRBV27 and J is TRBJ2-1; TCRdb's assignment of TRBD2 cannot be checked, as there is no DNA. Germline values: CDR1 MNHEY, CDR2 SMNVEV (reference sequence). The CDR3 is made up of 14 amino acids. The CDR3 protein is CASPALGSYNEQFF.

The chain combines TRBV7-2 with TRBJ2-3. The V gene's germline CDR1 is SGHTA and CDR2 FQGNSA. The CDR3 is made up of 14 amino acids. The CDR3 spells CASNTRRNADTQYF.

This chain joins TRBV11-2 and TRBJ1-2. There are 11 residues in the CDR3. Germline V CDR1 and CDR2: SGHAT, FQNNGV. The CDR3: CASSQTGTSYF.

The V gene is TRBV20-1, the J gene TRBJ2-1; the D gene TCRdb calls, TRBD1, cannot be checked with no DNA. Germline assignment: CDR1 DFQATT and CDR2 SNEGSKA (reference sequence). The CDR3 contains 14 residues. CDR3 sequence: CSATTGDSYNEQFF.

This chain connects TRBV5-1 to TRBJ2-1; no DNA is available, so the TRBD1 call from TCRdb remains unchecked. The CDR3 has 14 amino acids. Germline V gene data show CDR1 as SGHRS and CDR2 as YFSETQ. The CDR3 region is CASSGGQDYNEQFF.

The chain joins TRBV5-6 to TRBJ2-7; TCRdb indicates TRBD1, and absent DNA this call remains unverified. Germline CDR1 and CDR2: SGHDT and YYEEEE. The CDR3 has 16 residues. CDR3 region: CASSTGRGSRSYEQYF.

The chain joins TRBV10-1 to TRBJ2-1; TCRdb picks TRBD2, but there is no DNA to check that call. The CDR3 totals 13 residues. Germline V gene lookup returns CDR1 WNHNN and CDR2 SYGVQD (reference sequence). This CDR3 reads CASKRGGYNEQFF.

The chain couples TRBV6-2 or TRBV6-3 to TRBJ2-2; TCRdb's D gene call, TRBD1, goes unchecked for lack of DNA. CDR1 is MNHEY, CDR2 SVGEGT, per germline. The CDR3 is 19 amino acids. This chain's CDR3 is CASSYSQGRDTANTGELFF.

The chain joins TRBV7-9 to TRBJ2-2; TCRdb picks TRBD2, but there is no DNA to check that call. The germline V gene encodes CDR1 SEHNR and CDR2 FQNEAQ (reference sequence). The CDR3 spans 16 residues. The CDR3 protein is CASSLLGDANTGELFF.